This T cell receptor beta chain comes out of a study of cytomegalovirus exposure and HLA in healthy donors. Overall study findings and caveats: Specificity for CMV antigens was confirmed in vitro for three of the CMV-associated chains. In an earlier analysis, most TCR beta V segments were productive about 87% or about 30% of the time.

The primer mix had 60 Vbeta and 13 Jbeta primers. In the original workflow: Among the unique TCR beta chains that a later analysis counted, about 86 million in all, roughly 10 million were shared. Profiling relied on immunoSEQ multiplex PCR, and the TCRdb table lists in-frame clones only, not all of them. From that table come the V and J calls and clone size; the DNA was used to work out D and trimming. The sample has tens of thousands of clones; roughly 79% are singletons. With regard to this clone: Its specificity is not known.

Trimming removed 7 bases from V and 1 base from J, with 25 bases in between. The CDR3 spans 18 residues. Germline assignment: CDR1 SGHDN and CDR2 FVKESK. The specimen was PBMCs. The V gene is TRBV14, the J gene TRBJ1-1; a weak D match, TRBD1 (5 bases). This receptor was identified in a male donor in good health and CMV-seronegative. The DNA of the CDR3 is TGTGCCAGCACTTATTCCGTAGGGGTCAGGCGGACGAACACTGAAGCTTTCTTT. Protein: CASTYSVGVRRTNTEAFF.